Listed here are 8 T cell receptor beta chains from one sample, sequenced in a study of CD4 T cells in relation to SARS-CoV-2 and coronaviruses. Before the COVID-19 pandemic, during about 2011-2019, CD4+ T cells were taken from unexposed donors. After about 11 days of culture, CD4+ T cells were isolated. These receptors have no identified antigens. The assay was immunoSEQ multiplex PCR, and TCRdb's table has in-frame clones only and misses some. Among around 24,000 clones listed, 70% to 80% were seen once. The sample was CD4+ T cells from PBMCs, cultured in vitro. The receptors were gathered from a human donor in good health.

This clone was counted once. The chain links TRBV3-1 (or the pseudogene TRBV3-2) to TRBJ1-2; 7 bases align to TRBD1. Germline-derived CDR1 and CDR2 are LGHDT and YNNKEL (reference sequence). The CDR3 is 14 residues long. Losses at the gene ends were 1 base for V and 4 bases for J; bases not matched to a gene: 3. Here the CDR3 reads CASSQVGQPYGYTF. The CDR3 nucleotides read TGTGCCAGCAGCCAAGTGGGACAGCCCTATGGCTACACCTTC.

The gene calls are TRBV7-9 and TRBJ1-2; TRBD1 matches 7 bases. The V segment lost 5 bases and the J segment 4 bases; nucleotides outside the gene matches: 10. The CDR3 sequence is 15 residues long. The germline V gene encodes CDR1 SEHNR and CDR2 FQNEAQ (reference sequence). DNA for the CDR3: TGTGCCAGCAGCCGGGGGGGGACAGCCGTCTATGGCTACACCTTC. This codes for CASSRGGTAVYGYTF.

The DNA of the CDR3 is TGTGCCAGCAGCCGCGCTAGCGGGAGAGAGACCCAGTACTTC. The encoded protein is CASSRASGRETQYF. V gene TRBV6-5 combines with J gene TRBJ2-5, with 10 bases aligning to TRBD2. The CDR3 has 14 amino acids. Germline values: CDR1 MNHEY, CDR2 SVGAGI. V dropped 6 bases and J dropped 4; count of bases not matched to a gene: 5.

This CDR3 reads CASSLEISYGYTF. The CDR3 nucleotides are TGTGCCAGCAGCTTAGAAATATCCTATGGCTACACCTTC. The V call is TRBV7-8, the J call TRBJ1-2; no firm D call. CDR3 length: 13 residues. Germline V gene lookup returns CDR1 SGHVS and CDR2 FQNEAQ. Trimming cost V 1 base and J 4 bases, with 7 bases left between them.

The genes are TRBV6-5 and TRBJ2-1, with a tentative D call TRBD2 (5 bases). The CDR3 is 14 residues long. Germline-derived CDR1 and CDR2 are MNHEY and SVGAGI. V was clipped by 4 bases and J by 12 bases, with 19 bases between them. The CDR3 coding sequence is TGTGCCAGCAGTTCCGCACCACTAGTGACCGGGCAGTTCTTC. Residues: CASSSAPLVTGQFF.

This clone was detected only a few times. The chain recombines TRBV4-3 with TRBJ2-7; D may be TRBD1 (6 bases). CDR3 size: 14 residues. The ends were cut back, 1 base at V and 6 bases at J, with 13 bases in the middle. Germline CDR1 reads LGHNA; CDR2 reads YSLEER. This chain's CDR3 is CASSQGNREGEQYF. The DNA for the CDR3 is TGCGCCAGCAGCCAAGGCAACAGGGAAGGCGAGCAGTACTTC.

A single count supports this clone. The chain carries TRBV4-3 and TRBJ2-7; D is possibly TRBD1 (6 bases). Germline loops: CDR1 LGHNA, CDR2 YSLEER. CDR3 length equals 17 residues. V was clipped by 2 bases and J by 3 bases, with 20 bases between them. CDR3 nucleotide sequence: TGCGCCAGCAGCCAACAGTTCACCGGGACATCAAACTACGAGCAGTACTTC. Its translation is CASSQQFTGTSNYEQYF.

The chain joins TRBV7-3 to TRBJ1-1, with 7 bases lining up with TRBD1. Germline V gene data show CDR1 as SGHTA and CDR2 as FQGTGA. There are 14 residues in the CDR3. V trimming: 4 bases; J trimming: 11 bases; junction bases outside the gene matches: 13. The CDR3 nucleotides are TGTGCCAGCAGCTCTACGGGACAGTTTCGGGAGGCTTTCTTT. Translated: CASSSTGQFREAFF. The whole variable domain, filled in from reference TRBV7-3 and TRBJ1-1, reads GAGVSQTPSNKVTEKGKYVELRCDPISGHTALYWYRQSLGQGPEFLIYFQGTGAADDSGLPNDRFFAVRPEGSVSTLKIQRTERGDSAVYLCASSSTGQFREAFFGQGTRLTVV.